The 25 T cell receptor beta chains reported below all come from one sample, sequenced in a study of blood T cell repertoires in COVID-19. TCRdb's table, derived via immunoSEQ multiplex PCR, lists solely in-frame clones and lacks some. The sample lists over 100,000 clones; about 91% were seen once. Sequences were obtained from peripheral blood. All receptors derive from a man aged 50 to 59 with acute or convalescent COVID-19.

CDR3 coding DNA: TGTGCCAGCACCATTACAGGGTCAAATAATTCACCCCTCCACTTT. Translating it yields CASTITGSNNSPLHF. This chain links TRBV2 with TRBJ1-6; possible D gene TRBD1, 6 bases. Trimming stripped 7 bases from V and 5 bases from J, with 15 bases between. The CDR3 length is 15 residues. The V gene's germline CDR1 is SNHLY and CDR2 FYNNEI. Complete variable domain (other parts from reference TRBV2 and TRBJ1-6): EPEVTQTPSHQVTQMGQEVILRCVPISNHLYFYWYRQILGQKVEFLVSFYNNEISEKSEIFDDQFSVERPDGSNFTLKIRSTKLEDSAMYFCASTITGSNNSPLHFGNGTRLTVT.

In this sample, this clone turned up once. The chain carries TRBV4-1 and TRBJ1-3; D unclear. This CDR3 has 16 amino acids. V dropped 1 base and J dropped 0 bases, with 10 bases sitting between them. Germline CDR1 and CDR2: MGHRA and YSYEKL. In DNA, the CDR3 is TGCGCCAGCAGCCAAGGGTGGGCAAACTCTGGAAACACCATATATTTT. Translation gives CASSQGWANSGNTIYF.

The gene calls are TRBV28 and TRBJ2-7; TRBD2 aligns across 9 bases. The CDR3 sequence is 16 residues long. CDR1 and CDR2 from the germline V gene are MDHEN and SYDVKM. The V gene end was trimmed by 5 bases and the J gene end by 1 base; junction bases not matched to a gene: 9. The CDR3, as DNA: TGTGCCAGCAGTCCGTCAGCGGGAGGCACTTCCTACGAGCAGTACTTC. This sequence encodes CASSPSAGGTSYEQYF.

This sequence joins TRBV19 and TRBJ1-5; 9 bases are a match to TRBD1. V gave up 5 bases and J gave up 7 bases; unmatched junction bases: 6. This CDR3 comprises 14 residues. Germline V CDR1 and CDR2: LNHDA, SQIVND (reference sequence). The CDR3 loop is CASSSRQGGQPQHF. CDR3 nucleotides: TGTGCCAGTAGTTCCCGACAGGGGGGCCAGCCCCAGCATTTT.

V usage is TRBV7-2 and J usage is TRBJ1-1; perhaps TRBD1 as D (6 bases). The CDR3 length is 14 residues. The V end lost 1 base, the J end lost 6 bases, and 12 bases lay between the germline ends. Looked up from germline, CDR1 is SGHTA and CDR2 is FQGNSA. The CDR3 DNA reads TGTGCCAGCAGCTTAGTAGGGGGGGGTGCTGAAGCTTTCTTT. Encoded protein: CASSLVGGGAEAFF.

The chain couples TRBV27 to TRBJ2-1; 8 bases are shared with TRBD2. The germline CDR1 and CDR2 sequences are MNHEY and SMNVEV (reference sequence). This CDR3 is built from 17 residues. V lost 1 base to trimming and J lost 5 bases; unmatched junction nucleotides: 10. The chain's CDR3 is CASSLLRGTRFNNEQFF. The CDR3, as DNA: TGTGCCAGCAGTTTATTAAGGGGGACTAGGTTTAACAATGAGCAGTTCTTC.

As for this clone: This specimen includes other DNA sequences encoding the same CDR3. This chain links TRBV27 with TRBJ2-7; TRBD2 matches at 10 bases. The CDR3 has 15 residues. The V gene's germline CDR1 is MNHEY and CDR2 SMNVEV (reference sequence). V dropped 6 bases and J dropped 0; count of bases not matched to a gene: 5. The CDR3 spells CASSPLAGDSYEQYF. In DNA, the CDR3 is TGTGCCAGCAGCCCTCTAGCGGGGGACTCCTACGAGCAGTACTTC.

The rearrangement joins TRBV5-1 to TRBJ2-3, with 11 bases fitting TRBD2. Germline V gives CDR1 SGHRS, CDR2 YFSETQ. This CDR3 has 18 amino acids. Unmatched junction bases numbered 8, after V lost 0 bases and J lost 2 bases. CDR3 protein: CASSLAFGSGGATDTQYF. The CDR3 DNA is TGCGCCAGCAGCTTGGCTTTTGGTAGCGGGGGGGCCACAGATACGCAGTATTTT.

Remarks on this clone: At one end the junction does not follow the germline gene, possibly because of a read error. The V call is TRBV27, the J call TRBJ1-5; D remains unclear. The CDR3 sequence is 13 residues long. Germline loops: CDR1 MNHEY, CDR2 SMNVEV (reference sequence). CDR3 protein: CASSLQIYQPQHF. Here the CDR3 DNA reads TGTGCCAGTAGTTTACAGATTTATCAGCCCCAGCATTTT.

The V and J genes are TRBV2 and TRBJ1-2, with TRBD1 as a possible D gene (6 bases). CDR3 length: 16 residues. V was trimmed by 6 bases and J by 1 base, leaving 18 bases between them. Germline V gene data show CDR1 as SNHLY and CDR2 as FYNNEI. The CDR3 sequence: CASSLTGSPLNYGYTF. The CDR3 DNA sequence: TGTGCCAGCAGCCTAACAGGGAGCCCTCTTAACTATGGCTACACCTTC. Supplemented by reference TRBV2 and TRBJ1-2, the full variable domain reads EPEVTQTPSHQVTQMGQEVILRCVPISNHLYFYWYRQILGQKVEFLVSFYNNEISEKSEIFDDQFSVERPDGSNFTLKIRSTKLEDSAMYFCASSLTGSPLNYGYTFGSGTRLTVV.

The rearrangement uses TRBV2 and TRBJ1-2, with no clear D. Germline values: CDR1 SNHLY, CDR2 FYNNEI. Trimming took 8 bases from V and 6 from J, leaving 13 bases between them. The CDR3 is made up of 12 amino acids. The CDR3 nucleotides read TGTGCCAGCGAATTCTCCCAGGATGGCTACACCTTC. This encodes CASEFSQDGYTF. Looking up the rest from reference TRBV2 and TRBJ1-2 gives the full variable domain: EPEVTQTPSHQVTQMGQEVILRCVPISNHLYFYWYRQILGQKVEFLVSFYNNEISEKSEIFDDQFSVERPDGSNFTLKIRSTKLEDSAMYFCASEFSQDGYTFGSGTRLTVV.

This sequence joins TRBV6-1 and TRBJ2-5; the match to TRBD1 covers 8 bases. CDR3 length equals 13 residues. The V gene's germline CDR1 is MNHNS and CDR2 SASEGT. The V and J ends lost 1 base and 5 bases, in that order; junction bases with no gene match: 0. CDR3 nucleotide sequence: TGTGCCAGCAGTGAAGACAGGGGGGAGACCCAGTACTTC. This codes for CASSEDRGETQYF.

This chain uses TRBV5-1 with TRBJ1-2; D remains unclear. CDR1 and CDR2 from the germline V gene are SGHRS and YFSETQ. This CDR3 comprises 15 residues. The V gene lost 4 bases and the J gene lost 4 bases, with 17 bases spanning the gap. This chain's CDR3 is CASSPSRGVIYGYTF. CDR3 nucleotides: TGCGCCAGCAGCCCGAGTCGGGGTGTTATCTATGGCTACACCTTC.

CDR3 DNA sequence: TGTGCCAGCTCCCCGGCGGGGGGGGCAGGGCAGCCCCAGCATTTT. Translated: CASSPAGGAGQPQHF. V usage is TRBV18 and J usage is TRBJ1-5; possibly TRBD1 for D (6 bases). Germline CDR1 and CDR2: KGHSH and LQKENI. V lost 6 bases and J lost 7, with 19 bases in between. The CDR3 is made up of 15 amino acids.

V gene TRBV6-5 combines with J gene TRBJ1-2; tentative D call: TRBD1 (5 bases). This CDR3 spans 12 amino acids. V was shortened by 8 bases and J by 2 bases, with 9 bases between the two germline ends. Germline V gene lookup returns CDR1 MNHEY and CDR2 SVGAGI. The CDR3 sequence: CASDYRNYGYTF. CDR3 in DNA: TGTGCCAGCGATTACAGGAACTATGGCTACACCTTC.

The CDR3 spells CSVEKLRREQFF. Written as DNA, the CDR3 is TGCAGCGTTGAAAAGTTGAGGAGAGAGCAGTTCTTC. V is TRBV29-1 and J is TRBJ2-1; D ambiguous. The CDR3 has 12 residues. The V gene's germline CDR1 is SQVTM and CDR2 ANQGSEA. The ends were cut back, 2 bases at V and 10 bases at J, with 12 bases in the middle.

The V gene is TRBV2, the J gene TRBJ2-5; TRBD1 matches 7 bases. Germline V lookup: CDR1 SNHLY, CDR2 FYNNEI. V shed 3 bases and J 5 bases; nucleotides not matched to a gene: 0. CDR3 length equals 12 residues. CDR3 region: CASSDRGETQYF. The DNA of the CDR3 is TGTGCCAGCAGTGACAGGGGGGAGACCCAGTACTTC.

V gene TRBV5-1 combines with J gene TRBJ1-1; D is unresolved. Germline V CDR1 and CDR2: SGHRS, YFSETQ. Trimming stripped 4 bases from V and 0 bases from J, with 16 bases between. This CDR3 spans 16 amino acids. The CDR3 DNA is TGCGCCAGCAGCCCGCGCGTTGTAGTGATGAACACTGAAGCTTTCTTT. Protein: CASSPRVVVMNTEAFF.

The rearrangement uses TRBV15 and TRBJ2-2, with a tentative D call TRBD1 (6 bases). Trimming stripped 5 bases from V and 2 bases from J, with 18 bases between. Germline lookup yields CDR1 LNHNV and CDR2 YYDKDF (reference sequence). The CDR3 spans 17 residues. The CDR3 is CATSARSGQLNTGELFF. As DNA, the CDR3 is TGTGCCACCAGCGCTAGAAGCGGACAGTTAAACACCGGGGAGCTGTTTTTT.

J is TRBJ1-6 and V is TRBV3-1 (or the pseudogene TRBV3-2), with a weak D call TRBD1 (6 bases). The germline CDR1 and CDR2 sequences are LGHDT and YNNKEL (reference sequence). The V end lost 4 bases, the J end lost 8 bases, and 12 bases lay between the germline ends. This CDR3 has 14 amino acids. CDR3 loop: CASSPAPGDSPLHF. In DNA, the CDR3 is TGTGCCAGCAGCCCCGCCCCAGGGGATTCACCCCTCCACTTT.

The J gene is TRBJ2-7, the V gene TRBV24-1; D is possibly TRBD1 (6 bases). Germline values: CDR1 KGHDR, CDR2 SFDVKD. The CDR3 is made up of 12 amino acids. The germline V and J ends were trimmed by 9 bases and 2 bases, with 10 bases remaining between them. In nucleotides, the CDR3 is TGTGCCACCCAGGGGCCCACCTACGAGCAGTACTTC. Amino acids: CATQGPTYEQYF.

The CDR3 protein is CASSPLAGSWETQYF. The CDR3 nucleotides are TGTGCCAGTAGTCCCTTAGCGGGTTCCTGGGAGACCCAGTACTTC. The gene calls are TRBV19 and TRBJ2-5, with 7 nucleotides matching TRBD2. The CDR3 has 15 amino acids. The trim removed 5 bases at V and 5 bases at J, leaving 11 bases unmatched. Germline CDR1 LNHDA, CDR2 SQIVND (reference sequence).

This rearrangement joins TRBV20-1 to TRBJ1-2; weak D call: TRBD1 (6 bases). Trimming took 3 bases from V and 4 from J, leaving 9 bases between them. Germline CDR1 DFQATT, CDR2 SNEGSKA (reference sequence). The CDR3 contains 12 residues. CDR3 residues: CSASEGGYGYTF. CDR3 sequence (DNA): TGCAGTGCTAGTGAGGGGGGCTATGGCTACACCTTC.

The chain couples TRBV10-3 to TRBJ1-1; D is unresolved. Trimming pared 0 bases from V and 0 bases from J, leaving 5 bases between. This CDR3 has 14 residues. Germline CDR1 is ENHRY and CDR2 is SYGVKD. The CDR3 DNA follows: TGTGCCATCAGTGAGTCACGGTTGAACACTGAAGCTTTCTTT. Encoded protein: CAISESRLNTEAFF.

Written as DNA, the CDR3 is TGTGCCACCAGTGCCAGAGGACAGGACTACACCTTC. It encodes CATSARGQDYTF. The chain couples TRBV24-1 to TRBJ1-2; TRBD1 agrees at 7 bases. V was clipped by 5 bases and J by 10 bases; unmatched bases: 6. The CDR3 is 12 amino acids. Germline V gene sequence: CDR1 KGHDR, CDR2 SFDVKD.